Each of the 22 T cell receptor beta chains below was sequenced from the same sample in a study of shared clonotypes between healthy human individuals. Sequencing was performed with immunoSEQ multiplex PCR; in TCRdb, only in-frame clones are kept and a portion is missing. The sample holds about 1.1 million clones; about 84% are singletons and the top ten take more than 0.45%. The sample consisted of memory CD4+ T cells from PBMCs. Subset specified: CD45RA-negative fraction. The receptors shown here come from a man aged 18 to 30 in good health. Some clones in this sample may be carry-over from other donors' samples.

CDR3 region: CASSVAGLGSYEQYF. For the CDR3, the DNA is TGTGCCAGCAGCGTAGCGGGTCTAGGTTCCTACGAGCAGTACTTC. V is TRBV2 and J is TRBJ2-7; TRBD2 agrees at 7 bases. V gave up 6 bases and J gave up 1 base; unmatched junction bases: 9. This CDR3 is built from 15 residues. Germline lookup yields CDR1 SNHLY and CDR2 FYNNEI.

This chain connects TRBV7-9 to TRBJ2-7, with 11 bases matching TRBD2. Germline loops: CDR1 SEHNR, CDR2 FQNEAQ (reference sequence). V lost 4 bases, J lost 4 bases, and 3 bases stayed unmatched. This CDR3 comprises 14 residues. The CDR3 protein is CASSSGTSGYEQYF. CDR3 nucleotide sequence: TGTGCCAGCAGCTCCGGGACTAGCGGATACGAGCAGTACTTC.

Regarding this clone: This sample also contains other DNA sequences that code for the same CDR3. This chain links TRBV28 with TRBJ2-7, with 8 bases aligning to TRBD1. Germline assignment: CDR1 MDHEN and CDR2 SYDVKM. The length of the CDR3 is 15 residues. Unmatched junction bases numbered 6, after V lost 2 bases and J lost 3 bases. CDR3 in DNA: TGTGCCAGCAGTTTAAGCGACAGGGGCCTCTACGAGCAGTACTTC. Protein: CASSLSDRGLYEQYF.

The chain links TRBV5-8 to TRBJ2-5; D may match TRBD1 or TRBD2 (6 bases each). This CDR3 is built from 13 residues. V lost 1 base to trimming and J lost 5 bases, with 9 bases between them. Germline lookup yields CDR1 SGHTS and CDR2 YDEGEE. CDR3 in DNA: TGTGCCAGCAGCTTGAAAGGGGGGGAGACCCAGTACTTC. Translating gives CASSLKGGETQYF.

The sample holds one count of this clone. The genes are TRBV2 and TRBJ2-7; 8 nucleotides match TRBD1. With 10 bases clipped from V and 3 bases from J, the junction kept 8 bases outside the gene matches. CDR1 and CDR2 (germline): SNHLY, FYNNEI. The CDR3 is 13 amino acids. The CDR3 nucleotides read TGTGCCAACACTCCGGGACAGGACTACGAGCAGTACTTC. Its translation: CANTPGQDYEQYF.

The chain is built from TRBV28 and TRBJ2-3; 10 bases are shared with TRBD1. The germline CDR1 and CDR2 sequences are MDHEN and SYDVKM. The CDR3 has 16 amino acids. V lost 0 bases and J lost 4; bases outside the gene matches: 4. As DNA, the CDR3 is TGTGCCAGCAGTTTATGGGTCGGACAGGGGGCAGATACGCAGTATTTT. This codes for CASSLWVGQGADTQYF.

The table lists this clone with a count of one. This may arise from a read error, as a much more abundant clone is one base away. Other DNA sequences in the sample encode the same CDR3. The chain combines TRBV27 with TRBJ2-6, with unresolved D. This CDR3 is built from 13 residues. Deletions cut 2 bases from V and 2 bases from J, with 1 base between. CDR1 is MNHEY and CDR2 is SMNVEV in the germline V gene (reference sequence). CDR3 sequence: CASSLAGANVLTF. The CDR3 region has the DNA TGTGCCAGCAGTTTAGCTGGGGCCAACGTCCTGACTTTC.

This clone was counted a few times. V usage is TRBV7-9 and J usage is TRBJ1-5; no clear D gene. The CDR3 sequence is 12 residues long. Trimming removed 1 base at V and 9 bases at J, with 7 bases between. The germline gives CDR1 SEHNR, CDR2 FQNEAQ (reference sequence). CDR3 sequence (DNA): TGTGCCAGCAGCTTAGGCCCGGGGCCCCAGCATTTT. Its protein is CASSLGPGPQHF.

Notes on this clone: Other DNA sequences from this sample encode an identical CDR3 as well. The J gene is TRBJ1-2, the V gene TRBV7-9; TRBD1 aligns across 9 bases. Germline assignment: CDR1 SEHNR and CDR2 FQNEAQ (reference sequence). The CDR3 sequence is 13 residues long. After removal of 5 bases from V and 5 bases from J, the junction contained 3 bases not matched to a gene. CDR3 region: CASSPDRGYGYTF. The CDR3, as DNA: TGTGCCAGCAGCCCGGACAGGGGTTATGGCTACACCTTC.

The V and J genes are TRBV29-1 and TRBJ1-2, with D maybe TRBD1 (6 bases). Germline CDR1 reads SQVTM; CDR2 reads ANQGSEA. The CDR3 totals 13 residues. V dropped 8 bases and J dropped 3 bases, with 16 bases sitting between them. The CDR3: CSPLPGQHYGYTF. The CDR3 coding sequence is TGCAGCCCTCTTCCCGGACAGCACTATGGCTACACCTTC.

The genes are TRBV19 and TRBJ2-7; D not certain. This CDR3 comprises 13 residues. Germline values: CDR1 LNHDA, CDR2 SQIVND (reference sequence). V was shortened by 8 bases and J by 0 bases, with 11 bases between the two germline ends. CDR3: CASALRSSYEQYF. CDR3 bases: TGTGCCAGTGCCCTCAGGAGCTCCTACGAGCAGTACTTC.

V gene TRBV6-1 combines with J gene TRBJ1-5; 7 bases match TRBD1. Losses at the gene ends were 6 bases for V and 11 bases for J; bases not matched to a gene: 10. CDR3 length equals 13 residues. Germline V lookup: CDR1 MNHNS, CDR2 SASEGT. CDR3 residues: CASRGQSLGAQHF. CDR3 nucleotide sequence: TGTGCCAGCAGGGGACAGTCGCTAGGGGCCCAGCATTTT.

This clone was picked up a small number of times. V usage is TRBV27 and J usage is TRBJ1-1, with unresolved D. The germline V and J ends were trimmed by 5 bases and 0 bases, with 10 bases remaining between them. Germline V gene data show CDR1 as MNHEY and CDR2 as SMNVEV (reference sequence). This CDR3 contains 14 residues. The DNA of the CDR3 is TGTGCCAGCAGTGGCCGGACTATGAACACTGAAGCTTTCTTT. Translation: CASSGRTMNTEAFF.

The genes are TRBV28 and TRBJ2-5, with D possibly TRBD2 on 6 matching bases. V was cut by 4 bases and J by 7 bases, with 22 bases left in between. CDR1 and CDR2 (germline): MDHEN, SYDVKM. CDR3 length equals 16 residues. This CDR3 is CASSSTRRAAGRTQYF. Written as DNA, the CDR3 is TGTGCCAGCAGTTCCACACGTCGTGCCGCGGGGAGGACCCAGTACTTC.

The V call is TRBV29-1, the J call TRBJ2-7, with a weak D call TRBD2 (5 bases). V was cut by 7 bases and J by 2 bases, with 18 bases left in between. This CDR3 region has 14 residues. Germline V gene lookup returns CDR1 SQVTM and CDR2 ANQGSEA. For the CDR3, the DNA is TGCAGCGCCTACCGGGCGGGCAGGCCCTACGAGCAGTACTTC. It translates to CSAYRAGRPYEQYF.

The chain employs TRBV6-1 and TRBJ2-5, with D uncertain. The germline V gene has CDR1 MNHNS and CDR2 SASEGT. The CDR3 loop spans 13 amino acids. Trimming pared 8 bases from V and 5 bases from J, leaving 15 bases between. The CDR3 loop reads CASQPSYDETQYF. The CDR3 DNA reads TGTGCCAGCCAACCTTCTTACGACGAGACCCAGTACTTC.

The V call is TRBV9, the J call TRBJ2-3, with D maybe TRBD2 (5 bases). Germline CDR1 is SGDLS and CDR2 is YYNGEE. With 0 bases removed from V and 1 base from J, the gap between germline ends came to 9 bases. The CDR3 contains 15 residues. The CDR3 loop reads CASSVVGSGTDTQYF. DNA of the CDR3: TGTGCCAGCAGCGTAGTAGGTAGCGGCACAGATACGCAGTATTTT.

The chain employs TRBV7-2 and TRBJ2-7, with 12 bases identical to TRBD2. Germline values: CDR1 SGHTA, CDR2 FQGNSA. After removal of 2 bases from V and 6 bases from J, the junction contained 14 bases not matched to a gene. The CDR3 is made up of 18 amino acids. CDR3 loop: CASSLSQTSGRLRGEQYF. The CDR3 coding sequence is TGTGCCAGCAGCTTATCCCAGACTAGCGGGAGATTGAGAGGCGAGCAGTACTTC.

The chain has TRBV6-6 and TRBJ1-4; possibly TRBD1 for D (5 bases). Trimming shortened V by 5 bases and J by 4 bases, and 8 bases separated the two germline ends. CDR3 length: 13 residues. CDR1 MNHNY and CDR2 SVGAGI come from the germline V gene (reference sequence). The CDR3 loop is CASSQTVNEKLFF. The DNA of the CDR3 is TGTGCCAGCAGTCAGACAGTTAATGAAAAACTGTTTTTT.

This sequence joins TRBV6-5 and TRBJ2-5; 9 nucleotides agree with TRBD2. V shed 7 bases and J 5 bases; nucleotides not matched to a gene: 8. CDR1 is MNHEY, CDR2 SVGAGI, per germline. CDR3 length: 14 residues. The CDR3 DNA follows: TGTGCCAGCATCCCTAGCGGGATGGTGGAGACCCAGTACTTC. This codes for CASIPSGMVETQYF.

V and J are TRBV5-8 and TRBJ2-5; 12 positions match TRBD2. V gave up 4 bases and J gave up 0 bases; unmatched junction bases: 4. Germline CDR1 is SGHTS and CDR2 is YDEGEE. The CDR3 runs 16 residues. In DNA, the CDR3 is TGTGCCAGCAGCAAGGGACTAGCGGGCCACCAAGAGACCCAGTACTTC. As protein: CASSKGLAGHQETQYF.

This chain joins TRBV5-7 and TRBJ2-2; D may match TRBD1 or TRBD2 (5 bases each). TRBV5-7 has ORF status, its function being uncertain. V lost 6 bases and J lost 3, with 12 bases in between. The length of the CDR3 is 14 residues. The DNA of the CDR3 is TGTGCCAGCAAGGGGCGGACTGACACCGGGGAGCTGTTTTTT. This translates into CASKGRTDTGELFF.